One sample yielded the 30 T cell receptor beta chains listed below, sequenced in a study of cytomegalovirus exposure and HLA in healthy donors. The study ran its PCR with 60 Vbeta and 13 Jbeta primers. The method was immunoSEQ multiplex PCR; TCRdb's version includes in-frame clones alone and lacks a portion of them. Of roughly 140,000 clones in the sample, 65% to 85% are singletons; the top ten hold less than 8%. The source material was PBMCs. The receptors stem from a woman between 40 and 50 years old in good health and CMV-seropositive.

The rearrangement joins TRBV5-1 to TRBJ2-7; 9 positions agree with TRBD2. This CDR3 has 15 amino acids. CDR1 and CDR2 from the germline V gene are SGHRS and YFSETQ. Trimming removed 6 bases from V and 6 bases from J; junction bases left unmatched: 13. CDR3 in DNA: TGCGCCAGCAACCCCGGCGGCGGGGGGGCTTCCGAGCAGTACTTC. Amino acid sequence: CASNPGGGGASEQYF.

The V gene is TRBV18, the J gene TRBJ1-1; 9 bases agree with TRBD1. Trimming at V came to 3 bases and at J to 5 bases, leaving 10 bases not matched to a gene. The CDR3 extends over 16 amino acids. Germline V gives CDR1 KGHSH, CDR2 LQKENI. CDR3 nucleotide sequence: TGTGCCAGCTCACCGATACAACAGGGGGCGCAAACTGAAGCTTTCTTT. The encoded protein is CASSPIQQGAQTEAFF.

CDR3 coding DNA: TGTGCCAGCAGCGTAGGGTCTAGCGGGGGTTACACCGGGGAGCTGTTTTTT. This encodes CASSVGSSGGYTGELFF. The genes are TRBV9 and TRBJ2-2; 10 nucleotides match TRBD2. Germline assignment: CDR1 SGDLS and CDR2 YYNGEE. V shed 0 bases and J 3 bases; nucleotides not matched to a gene: 5. The CDR3 runs 17 residues.

This chain connects TRBV7-2 to TRBJ1-2; 7 positions match TRBD1. The V and J ends lost 5 bases and 3 bases, in that order; junction bases with no gene match: 6. The CDR3 runs to 14 residues. Germline CDR1 is SGHTA and CDR2 is FQGNSA. CDR3 sequence reads: CASSRQGGDYGYTF. The CDR3 DNA sequence: TGTGCCAGCAGCAGACAGGGCGGGGACTATGGCTACACCTTC.

This chain joins TRBV19 and TRBJ1-1, with 7 bases matching TRBD1. The CDR3 is made up of 14 amino acids. From germline, CDR1 is LNHDA and CDR2 SQIVND (reference sequence). V gave up 8 bases and J gave up 4 bases; unmatched junction bases: 10. The CDR3 DNA follows: TGTGCCAGTGGGGGGACGACAGGGATCACTGAAGCTTTCTTT. Its protein is CASGGTTGITEAFF.

The genes are TRBV5-4 and TRBJ2-2; a weak D match, TRBD2 (6 bases). V lost 4 bases and J 4 bases, leaving 14 bases between the germline ends. The germline V gene encodes CDR1 SGHNT and CDR2 YYREEE (reference sequence). The CDR3 consists of 15 residues. The DNA of the CDR3 is TGTGCCAGCAGCCGGCGGGATTTGAGCACCGGGGAGCTGTTTTTT. Its translation is CASSRRDLSTGELFF.

The chain has TRBV29-1 and TRBJ2-3; perhaps TRBD1 as D (6 bases). The CDR3 has 14 residues. V was shortened by 4 bases and J by 2 bases, with 13 bases between the two germline ends. In germline, CDR1 is SQVTM, CDR2 ANQGSEA. The DNA for the CDR3 is TGCAGCGTTGCAGGCCAGGGGCACACAGATACGCAGTATTTT. Protein sequence: CSVAGQGHTDTQYF.

The chain couples TRBV6-5 to TRBJ2-7; D may be TRBD2 (5 bases). V dropped 6 bases and J dropped 4 bases, with 19 bases sitting between them. This CDR3 has 15 residues. CDR1 is MNHEY and CDR2 is SVGAGI in the germline V gene. This CDR3 reads CASRTGVTSPYEQYF. The DNA for the CDR3 is TGTGCCAGCAGAACCGGGGTAACCAGCCCATACGAGCAGTACTTC.

The chain recombines TRBV28 with TRBJ1-6; D unresolved. V was pared by 7 bases and J by 11 bases, with 21 bases between. The CDR3 totals 15 residues. Looked up from germline, CDR1 is MDHEN and CDR2 is SYDVKM. The CDR3 is CASTNPGLAGTPLHF. In DNA form, the CDR3 reads TGTGCCAGCACCAACCCCGGACTTGCTGGTACACCCCTCCACTTT.

J is TRBJ2-2 and V is TRBV7-3; the D gene is possibly TRBD1 (6 bases). This CDR3 has 15 amino acids. The ends were cut back, 1 base at V and 4 bases at J, with 10 bases in the middle. Germline V gene data show CDR1 as SGHTA and CDR2 as FQGTGA. This CDR3 reads CASSLKQGSTGELFF. The CDR3 nucleotides are TGTGCCAGCAGCTTAAAACAGGGAAGCACCGGGGAGCTGTTTTTT. Drawing the rest from reference TRBV7-3 and TRBJ2-2, the complete variable domain is GAGVSQTPSNKVTEKGKYVELRCDPISGHTALYWYRQSLGQGPEFLIYFQGTGAADDSGLPNDRFFAVRPEGSVSTLKIQRTERGDSAVYLCASSLKQGSTGELFFGEGSRLTVL.

Note on this clone: At the DNA level, this CDR3 is encoded by other sequences in the same sample as well. The V call is TRBV4-1, the J call TRBJ1-2, with TRBD1 identical over 8 bases. Germline CDR1 and CDR2: MGHRA and YSYEKL. Losses at the gene ends were 4 bases for V and 4 bases for J; bases not matched to a gene: 8. The CDR3 is made up of 15 amino acids. The CDR3 coding sequence is TGCGCCAGCAGCCCTGGACAGGGAGGAGGCTATGGCTACACCTTC. Encoded protein: CASSPGQGGGYGYTF.

This chain connects TRBV28 to TRBJ1-4; D is unresolved. V dropped 8 bases and J dropped 3 bases, with 13 bases sitting between them. This CDR3 spans 14 amino acids. The V gene's germline CDR1 is MDHEN and CDR2 SYDVKM. CDR3 residues: CASGGRLPNEKLFF. CDR3 sequence (DNA): TGTGCCAGCGGAGGCCGTTTACCTAATGAAAAACTGTTTTTT.

The chain recombines TRBV4-1 with TRBJ2-5, with TRBD2 identical over 13 bases. Germline V lookup: CDR1 MGHRA, CDR2 YSYEKL. CDR3 length: 18 residues. Trimming took 4 bases from V and 5 from J; bases not matched to a gene: 13. The CDR3 DNA follows: TGCGCCAGCAGCCTGAGACTAGCGGGGGGAGTATTGGGGGAGACCCAGTACTTC. Translating it yields CASSLRLAGGVLGETQYF.

The rearrangement joins TRBV11-3 to TRBJ2-3; 7 positions match TRBD2. This CDR3 is 14 amino acids long. The germline gives CDR1 SGHNT, CDR2 YENEEA. The ends lost 1 base at V and 4 bases at J; junction bases unmatched: 2. Written as DNA, the CDR3 is TGTGCCAGCAGCTTAGGACTAGCAGCAGATACGCAGTATTTT. This sequence encodes CASSLGLAADTQYF.

CDR3 DNA sequence: TGTGCCAGCGGGGGGGTCGACAGGGGCCGGCAGTTCTTC. Translated, it gives CASGGVDRGRQFF. V is TRBV2 and J is TRBJ2-1; D may be TRBD1 (8 bases). This CDR3 contains 13 residues. The V end was cut by 8 bases, the J end by 12 bases, with 20 bases between. The V gene's germline CDR1 is SNHLY and CDR2 FYNNEI.

This sequence joins TRBV10-3 and TRBJ2-1; the D gene is possibly TRBD2 (7 bases). V dropped 3 bases and J dropped 1 base, with 16 bases sitting between them. The germline gives CDR1 ENHRY, CDR2 SYGVKD. This CDR3 has 17 residues. CDR3 in DNA: TGTGCCATCAGTGATAAGGGGAGGGGGGCTTCCTACAATGAGCAGTTCTTC. It encodes CAISDKGRGASYNEQFF.

The chain has TRBV18 and TRBJ2-1, with 15 positions matching TRBD2. V gave up 4 bases and J gave up 8 bases; unmatched junction bases: 6. CDR3 size: 16 residues. The germline CDR1 and CDR2 sequences are KGHSH and LQKENI. The CDR3 protein is CASSRTSGGAEDEQFF. The DNA of the CDR3 is TGTGCCAGCTCACGGACTAGCGGGGGGGCCGAGGATGAGCAGTTCTTC.

The rearrangement uses TRBV18 and TRBJ2-6, with TRBD1 matching 9 bases. The CDR3 extends over 17 amino acids. Germline V lookup: CDR1 KGHSH, CDR2 LQKENI. The J segment lost 2 bases and the V segment lost 6 bases, leaving 8 bases of the junction unmatched. CDR3 in DNA: TGTGCCAGCTCGGAGGGACAGGGTGGCCCTGGGGCCAACGTCCTGACTTTC. Residues: CASSEGQGGPGANVLTF.

The chain has TRBV20-1 and TRBJ2-5, with no clear D. Germline-derived CDR1 and CDR2 are DFQATT and SNEGSKA (reference sequence). The germline V and J ends were trimmed by 5 bases and 5 bases, with 6 bases remaining between them. CDR3 length equals 10 residues. The CDR3 DNA reads TGCAGTGCTGCTGCGGAGACCCAGTACTTC. It codes for CSAAAETQYF.

The chain uses TRBV6-6 and TRBJ1-3; TRBD1 matches 9 bases. The CDR3 contains 15 residues. J lost 3 bases, V lost 6 bases, and 6 bases had no gene match. The germline V gene encodes CDR1 MNHNY and CDR2 SVGAGI (reference sequence). CDR3 coding DNA: TGTGCCAGCAGCCTAACAGGGGGCCTTGGAAACACCATATATTTT. It codes for CASSLTGGLGNTIYF.

The chain employs TRBV9 and TRBJ2-5; 9 bases are shared with TRBD2. The DNA end lines up better with TRBJ2-7; the J call may be wrong. The V gene's germline CDR1 is SGDLS and CDR2 YYNGEE. The CDR3 totals 15 residues. CDR3 coding DNA: TGTGCCAGCAGCGCAAGCGGGGGGTTGGTCGACGAGCAGTACTTC. Translated: CASSASGGLVDEQYF.

The V and J genes are TRBV6-1 and TRBJ2-7, with D perhaps matching TRBD1 (6 bases). Trimming removed 3 bases from V and 3 bases from J, with 12 bases in between. Germline CDR1 MNHNS, CDR2 SASEGT. This CDR3 spans 14 amino acids. The CDR3 DNA reads as TGTGCCAGCAGTGAGATCTCGACAGGCTACGAGCAGTACTTC. It translates to CASSEISTGYEQYF.

The rearrangement links TRBV2 to TRBJ2-1; maybe TRBD2 (7 bases). The germline V and J ends were trimmed by 6 bases and 2 bases, with 14 bases remaining between them. The germline gives CDR1 SNHLY, CDR2 FYNNEI. This CDR3 is built from 15 residues. The chain's CDR3 is CASSDAGAPYNEQFF. As DNA, the CDR3 is TGTGCCAGCAGCGATGCGGGGGCCCCCTACAATGAGCAGTTCTTC.

The genes are TRBV7-9 and TRBJ2-5, with D maybe TRBD1 (5 bases). The V gene's germline CDR1 is SEHNR and CDR2 FQNEAQ (reference sequence). The length of the CDR3 is 17 residues. The V and J ends lost 1 base and 0 bases respectively, with 15 bases between them. Here the CDR3 DNA reads TGTGCCAGCAGCTTAGGGGTGACAGACCTCTACCAAGAGACCCAGTACTTC. The encoded protein is CASSLGVTDLYQETQYF.

The V gene is TRBV6-4, the J gene TRBJ2-2; D might be TRBD2 (7 bases). Trimming cost V 8 bases and J 2 bases, with 9 bases left between them. This CDR3 has 13 residues. Germline values: CDR1 MRHNA, CDR2 SNTAGT. The CDR3 region has the DNA TGTGCCAGCGGGGGGGGCAACACCGGGGAGCTGTTTTTT. Translating it yields CASGGGNTGELFF.

The V gene is TRBV5-4, the J gene TRBJ1-5; tentative D call: TRBD1 (6 bases). Germline CDR1 SGHNT, CDR2 YYREEE (reference sequence). This CDR3 has 15 amino acids. V lost 3 bases and J lost 0, with 10 bases in between. CDR3 sequence (DNA): TGTGCCAGCAGCTCCTTACAGGGTAGCAATCAGCCCCAGCATTTT. This translates into CASSSLQGSNQPQHF.

The CDR3 sequence: CAIRPMKTGDNQPQHF. DNA of the CDR3: TGTGCCATCAGGCCCATGAAGACAGGGGACAATCAGCCCCAGCATTTT. The V and J genes are TRBV10-3 and TRBJ1-5, with 8 positions matching TRBD1. From germline, CDR1 is ENHRY and CDR2 SYGVKD. Trimming removed 6 bases from V and 3 bases from J; junction bases left unmatched: 10. The CDR3 totals 16 residues.

This chain uses TRBV12-2 with TRBJ2-7; the table's D call of TRBD2 was not tested on the DNA. TRBV12-2 is shown as a pseudogene. This CDR3 has 18 residues. The CDR3 DNA reads as TGTGCAAGTCGCTTAGGGTCCAGCGGGGATCCAAAGAAATACGAGCAGTACTTC. Translating gives CASRLGSSGDPKKYEQYF.

V gene TRBV7-7 combines with J gene TRBJ1-4; no definite D call. There are 13 residues in the CDR3. Between the trimmed V and J ends, which lost 4 bases and 7 bases, there was a span of 10 bases. Germline lookup yields CDR1 SSHAT and CDR2 FNYEAQ (reference sequence). The CDR3 DNA is TGTGCCAGCAGCTCGACCCCGGGTGAAAAACTGTTTTTT. It encodes CASSSTPGEKLFF.

The rearrangement links TRBV6-5 to TRBJ1-6; D call uncertain. The germline V gene encodes CDR1 MNHEY and CDR2 SVGAGI. V gave up 5 bases and J gave up 14 bases, with 16 bases separating them. CDR3 length: 13 amino acids. The CDR3 loop is CASSPLDAGTLHF. The CDR3 DNA reads as TGTGCCAGCAGTCCCCTGGACGCCGGGACCCTCCACTTT.